Listed below are T cell receptor beta chains from one sample, sequenced in a study of T cells after yellow fever vaccination. TCRdb passed the 5' RACE reads through MiXCR, listing each CDR3 protein once. Of roughly 250,000 distinct CDR3 sequences listed, over 10% are singletons. This specimen consisted of CD4+ T cells sorted from PBMCs, obtained 45 days after the yellow fever booster vaccination. These receptors were collected from a man in his thirties or forties who received the YFV17D yellow fever vaccine. Both conserved end residues are part of each CDR3. D genes are given only for firm matches. Rows may omit the clone size; those that give it use once, few, many or a size class.

TRBJ2-2 few TRBD2 TRBV20-1 TGCAGTGCTAGCCCAAGCGGGAGTCAAACCGGGGAGCTGTTTTTT CSASPSGSQTGELFF
TRBJ2-1 NA NA TRBV24-1 TGTGCCACCGACCTCTCCGGTCCTCACCATGAGCAGTTCTTC CATDLSGPHHEQFF
TRBJ2-3 NA NA TRBV5-1 TGCGCCAGCAGCTTGGAAGGTAGCGCAGATACGCAGTATTTT CASSLEGSADTQYF
TRBJ2-2 few NA TRBV4-2 TGTGCCAGCAGCCAAGATTGGGCCGGGGAGCTGTTTTTT CASSQDWAGELFF
TRBJ2-3 NA NA TRBV20-1 TGCAGTGCTAGACTTCTAGCCACCTATAAAGCAGATACGCAGTATTTT CSARLLATYKADTQYF
TRBJ1-2 few NA TRBV4-3 TGCGCCAGCAGCCAAGGGGGGGGTAGCTATGGCTACACCTTC CASSQGGGSYGYTF
TRBJ2-5 NA NA TRBV5-1 TGCGCCAGCAGCTTTCGCCCCTTGGACGGTCAGACCCAGTACTTC CASSFRPLDGQTQYF
TRBJ2-3 few NA TRBV25-1 TGTGCCAGCTCAGCCCAGCGGAGATACACAGATACGCAGTATTTT CASSAQRRYTDTQYF
TRBJ2-7 NA NA TRBV10-3 TGTGCCGTCTTGACCACCGACTCCTACGAGCAGTACTTC CAVLTTDSYEQYF
TRBJ2-7 many TRBD2 TRBV20-1 TGCAGTGCTAGAGATCCGGGGGGACTACCCTACGAGCAGTACTTC CSARDPGGLPYEQYF
TRBJ1-1 NA TRBD1 TRBV9 TGTGCCTCGGGACAGGGATACACTGAAGCTTTCTTT CASGQGYTEAFF
TRBJ2-1 many NA TRBV19 TGTGCCAGTAGTATTGGGTCTGAGCAGTTCTTC CASSIGSEQFF
TRBJ2-2 NA TRBD1 TRBV27 TGTGCCAGCAGTTCCCAGGGGGCTTGGGTCACCGGGGAGCTGTTTTTT CASSSQGAWVTGELFF
TRBJ2-1 few NA TRBV5-1 TGCGCCAGCAGCTTGGGCACCTTTGAGCAGTTCTTC CASSLGTFEQFF
TRBJ2-2 few NA TRBV20-1 TGCAGTGCCCCTCGCTCGGGGTTCACCGGGGAGCTGTTTTTT CSAPRSGFTGELFF
TRBJ2-7 NA TRBD1 TRBV29-1 TGCAGCGTTGTGGGACAGGGGCCCTACGAGCAGTACTTC CSVVGQGPYEQYF
TRBJ2-1 few NA TRBV12-3/TRBV12-4 TGTGCCAGCAGTTTACTCCCATTATACAATGAGCAGTTCTTC CASSLLPLYNEQFF
TRBJ2-7 many TRBD2 TRBV6-5 TGTGCCAGCAGTCGACTAGCGGGAGGGCCAGGCGAGCAGTACTTC CASSRLAGGPGEQYF
TRBJ2-5 few NA TRBV5-1 TGTGCCAGCAGTCGGACGGAAGAGACCCAGTACTTC CASSRTEETQYF
TRBJ2-3 NA TRBD2 TRBV6-5 TGTGCCAGCAGTTATGGAGCGGGACCAGGAAAAGATACGCAGTATTTT CASSYGAGPGKDTQYF
TRBJ1-3 once NA TRBV12-3/TRBV12-4 TGTGCCAGCGCCCGCTACTCTGGAAACACCATATATTTT CASARYSGNTIYF
TRBJ2-7 many NA TRBV7-2 TGTGCCAGCAGCAACTACCGGACAAAGAGCTACGAGCAGTACTTC CASSNYRTKSYEQYF
TRBJ2-2 many NA TRBV24-1 TGTGCCACCAGTGATCCCAGGGGCACCGGGGAGCTGTTTTTT CATSDPRGTGELFF
TRBJ2-6 NA NA TRBV25-1 TGTGCCAGCAGTGGGCAGACAGGCCGCTCTGGGGCCAACGTCCTGACTTTC CASSGQTGRSGANVLTF
TRBJ2-7 few TRBD1 TRBV28 TGTGCCAGCAGTTCATCAGGGGGTTTCTCCTACGAGCAGTACTTC CASSSSGGFSYEQYF
TRBJ1-4 NA NA TRBV15 TGTGCCACCAGTAGAGAGACAGGCAAGAATGAAAAACTGTTTTTT CATSRETGKNEKLFF
TRBJ2-5 few NA TRBV7-2 TGTGCCAGCAGCTCAATCCGAACTAGACTAGTTGGAGAGACCCAGTACTTC CASSSIRTRLVGETQYF
TRBJ2-7 NA NA TRBV7-9 TGTGCCAGCAGCTTAGTAGACATCATCGTCTACGAGCAGTACTTC CASSLVDIIVYEQYF
TRBJ2-7 NA NA TRBV12-3/TRBV12-4 TGTGCCAGCAGGGGGCCCAACTCCTACGAGCAGTACTTC CASRGPNSYEQYF
TRBJ2-1 few NA TRBV7-3 TGTGCCAGCAGTCGGGACTTAAGCTCCTACAATGAGCAGTTCTTC CASSRDLSSYNEQFF
TRBJ1-5 many TRBD1 TRBV12-3/TRBV12-4 TGTGCCAGCAGCCGACAGGGCGGGAATCAGCCCCAGCATTTT CASSRQGGNQPQHF